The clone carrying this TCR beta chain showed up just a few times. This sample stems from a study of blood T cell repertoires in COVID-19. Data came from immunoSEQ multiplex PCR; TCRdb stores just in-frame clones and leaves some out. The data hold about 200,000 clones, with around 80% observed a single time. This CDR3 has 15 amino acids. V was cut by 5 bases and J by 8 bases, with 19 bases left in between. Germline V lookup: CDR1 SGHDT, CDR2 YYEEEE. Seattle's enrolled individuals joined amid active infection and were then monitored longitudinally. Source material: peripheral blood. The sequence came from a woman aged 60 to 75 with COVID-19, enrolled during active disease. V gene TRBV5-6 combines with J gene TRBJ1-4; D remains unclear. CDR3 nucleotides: TGTGCCAGCAGGCAAAGACACAGCCCGGGAGAAAAACTGTTTTTT. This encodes CASRQRHSPGEKLFF. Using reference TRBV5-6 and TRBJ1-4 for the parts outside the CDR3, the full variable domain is DAGVTQSPTHLIKTRGQQVTLRCSPKSGHDTVSWYQQALGQGPQFIFQYYEEEERQRGNFPDRFSGHQFPNYSSELNVNALLLGDSALYLCASRQRHSPGEKLFFGSGTQLSVL.